This T cell receptor (beta chain) was found in a study of blood T cells in healthy people across ages. Study summary: Per two T cells, about one barcoded beta molecule was captured through template switching.

Ten or more counts support this clonotype. In each sample, at least 6.5 million PBMCs were isolated. A sample-barcoded 5' primer and a J-beta primer mix were used in a second PCR of roughly 7 to 12 cycles. Tags on each cDNA molecule came from a template-switch adaptor with 12 random nucleotides. TCRdb fed the 5' RACE reads into MiXCR, producing one record per CDR3 protein. This sample has around 870,000 distinct CDR3 sequences, with 29% found just once. The TCR originated in a woman of 80 years or more in good health. Sample: blood.

The CDR3 loop reads CASSRQGAKTQYF. The CDR3 DNA reads TGTGCCAGCAGTCGACAGGGGGCAAAGACCCAGTACTTC. The V gene is TRBV28, the J gene TRBJ2-5; 10 positions agree with TRBD1. This CDR3 has 13 residues. V lost 5 bases and J lost 6; bases outside the gene matches: 3. Germline values: CDR1 MDHEN, CDR2 SYDVKM.